Listed below are T cell receptor beta chains from one sample, sequenced in a study of cytomegalovirus exposure and HLA in healthy donors. Profiling relied on immunoSEQ multiplex PCR, and the TCRdb table lists in-frame clones only, not all of them. In all, the sample yields around 57,000 clones. Sequencing was carried out using PBMCs. Receptors originate from a woman between 45 and 65 years old in good health and CMV-seropositive. Both conserved end residues are part of each CDR3. The D gene is left open where the match is weak.

j_call | v_call | d_call | cdr3_nt | cdr3_aa
TRBJ1-5 | TRBV4-3 | . | TGCGCCAGCAGCCAAGATCTAGAAAATCAGCCCCAGCATTTT | CASSQDLENQPQHF
TRBJ1-5 | TRBV19 | . | TGTGCCAGCGGACGGGAAGCTTATAGCAATCAGCCCCAGCATTTT | CASGREAYSNQPQHF
TRBJ2-7 | TRBV29-1 | . | TGCAGCGTTGCCTTCTCGGTAGACGAGCAGTACTTC | CSVAFSVDEQYF
TRBJ1-2 | TRBV9 | . | TGTGCCAGCAGCGTAGAGGGCAGGGAAAATGGCTACACCTTC | CASSVEGRENGYTF
TRBJ2-5 | TRBV18 | TRBD1 | TGTGCCAGCTCACCACTTCCAGGACAGGGGGCTATCGAAGAGACCCAGTACTTC | CASSPLPGQGAIEETQYF
TRBJ2-1 | TRBV19 | . | TGTGCCAGTAGCCCCGGGCGGGGAAGCTCCTACAATGAGCAGTTCTTC | CASSPGRGSSYNEQFF
TRBJ2-2 | TRBV28 | . | TGTGCCAGCAGTCCCGGGGGACCGACAGCGAACACCGGGGAGCTGTTTTTT | CASSPGGPTANTGELFF
TRBJ1-1 | TRBV5-6 | TRBD1 | TGTGCCAGCAGCCGGGACAGTCGGAACACTGAAGCTTTCTTT | CASSRDSRNTEAFF
TRBJ2-7 | TRBV2 | TRBD1 | TGTGCCAGCATGAGGACAGGAGTATTCGGCGAGCAGTACTTC | CASMRTGVFGEQYF
TRBJ2-2 | TRBV29-1 | . | TGCAGCGTCTATCAGGGGAACACCGGGGAGCTGTTTTTT | CSVYQGNTGELFF
TRBJ2-6 | TRBV19 | . | TGTGCCACCGGGACATCCTCTCGGGGGGCCAACGTCCTGACTTTC | CATGTSSRGANVLTF
TRBJ2-7 | TRBV11-2 | . | TGTGCCAGCAGCTTAGGTGTCATCTCCTACGAGCAGTACTTC | CASSLGVISYEQYF
TRBJ1-2 | TRBV28 | TRBD1 | TGTGCCAGCAGTCCGCCGGGACAGGGGGCCCACTATGGCTACACCTTC | CASSPPGQGAHYGYTF
TRBJ1-1 | TRBV7-9 | TRBD1 | TGTGCCAGCAGCGTGGGACAGACCACTGAAGCTTTCTTT | CASSVGQTTEAFF
TRBJ2-5 | TRBV14 | . | TGTGCCAGCAGCCAAAATACTGCGGAGACCCAGTACTTC | CASSQNTAETQYF
TRBJ2-4 | TRBV28 | TRBD2 | TGTGCCACCCTCGCCGCCGGACTAGCGGGAGTAAAGGCCAAAAACATTCAGTACTTC | CATLAAGLAGVKAKNIQYF
TRBJ2-7 | TRBV5-1 | TRBD2 | TGCGCCAGCAGGCCCCGGGACTACTCCTACGAGCAGTACTTC | CASRPRDYSYEQYF
TRBJ1-5 | TRBV18 | TRBD1 | TGTGCCAGCTCGATAGACAGGGGGAAGTTCGGACAGCCCCAGCATTTT | CASSIDRGKFGQPQHF
TRBJ1-1 | TRBV29-1 | . | TGCAGCGCGCAGGCTAACACTGAAGCTTTCTTT | CSAQANTEAFF
TRBJ1-5 | TRBV6-6 | . | TGTGCCAGCAGTTACTCGTCAGGGGTTTATCAGCCCCAGCATTTT | CASSYSSGVYQPQHF
TRBJ2-2 | TRBV4-1 | . | TGCGCCAGCAGCCAGGCTGACAGGACCGGGGAGCTGTTTTTT | CASSQADRTGELFF
TRBJ2-7 | TRBV5-6 | . | TGTGCCAGCAGCTCCCGACTTGAGGCCTACGAGCAGTACTTC | CASSSRLEAYEQYF
TRBJ2-3 | TRBV30 | TRBD1 | TGTGCCTGGACCTCGGGACAGGGGGCCACGTCAACGCAGTATTTT | CAWTSGQGATSTQYF
TRBJ1-1 | TRBV10-3 | . | TGTGCCATCAGTGTTTCGACAGCCACCTTGAACACTGAAGCTTTCTTT | CAISVSTATLNTEAFF
TRBJ2-5 | TRBV6-5 | TRBD2 | TGTGCCAGCAGTTATATAACTAGCGGGAAAGAGACCCAGTACTTC | CASSYITSGKETQYF
TRBJ2-2 | TRBV6-5 | . | TGTGCCAGCAGTAGGGGTTGGAACACCGGGGAGCTGTTTTTT | CASSRGWNTGELFF
TRBJ1-2 | TRBV11-2 | . | TGTGCCAGCAGCCCTCACAGGGATGGCTACACCTTC | CASSPHRDGYTF
TRBJ1-1 | TRBV5-1 | . | TGCGCCAGCAGCCCCCGAGGGGGGGGGAACACTGAAGCTTTCTTT | CASSPRGGGNTEAFF
TRBJ1-4 | TRBV7-8 | TRBD1 | TGTGCCAGCAGCAAACAGGGGGCCGGTAATGAAAAACTGTTTTTT | CASSKQGAGNEKLFF
TRBJ2-3 | TRBV5-6 | . | TGTGCCAGCAGCTTGGCCGTCGTAACAGATACGCAGTATTTT | CASSLAVVTDTQYF
TRBJ1-2 | TRBV6-5 | . | TGTGCCAGCAGTTCGTCAGGGGCTAACTATGGCTACACCTTC | CASSSSGANYGYTF
TRBJ2-7 | TRBV10-3 | . | TGTGCCATCAGTGAAGGGGCAGGTCCCTACGAGCAGTACTTC | CAISEGAGPYEQYF
TRBJ1-1 | TRBV19 | TRBD1 | TGTGCCAGTAACTACAGGGGATTGAACACTGAAGCTTTCTTT | CASNYRGLNTEAFF
TRBJ2-5 | TRBV4-1 | TRBD2 | TGCGCCAGCAGCCAACCCTCGGCGGGACTAAAGACCCAGTACTTC | CASSQPSAGLKTQYF
TRBJ1-2 | TRBV28 | TRBD1 | TGTGCCAGCAGTTTTGTGATCTTGGACAGGGCGGACTATGGCTACACCTTC | CASSFVILDRADYGYTF
TRBJ1-5 | TRBV28 | . | TGTGCCAGCAGAATAGGGGGGGCTATCCTGCCCCAGCATTTT | CASRIGGAILPQHF
TRBJ1-1 | TRBV30 | TRBD1 | TGTGCCTCAGACAGGGGCACTGAAGCTTTCTTT | CASDRGTEAFF
TRBJ2-5 | TRBV2 | TRBD1 | TGTGCCAGCCGGGGGCAGGGGGCGTCCTTCGTGGGGTCAGAGACCCAGTACTTC | CASRGQGASFVGSETQYF
TRBJ1-1 | TRBV13 | . | TGTGCCCCCAGTCAGGGAGGAGGATGGTTCCCTCAGAACACTGAAGCTTTCTTT | CAPSQGGGWFPQNTEAFF
TRBJ2-2 | TRBV5-1 | TRBD2 | TGCGCCAGCAGCTGGGGGGGAACAGAGACCGGGGAGCTGTTTTTT | CASSWGGTETGELFF
TRBJ2-1 | TRBV6-5 | TRBD1 | TGTGCCAGCAGTTACTCGGGGGGGACAGGGGGCCGTGAGCAGTTCTTC | CASSYSGGTGGREQFF
TRBJ2-7 | TRBV5-1 | . | TGCGCCAGCAGCTTCTCAGGACAACCTCCCTACGAGCAGTACTTC | CASSFSGQPPYEQYF
TRBJ2-5 | TRBV6-5 | . | TGTGCCAGCAGTTACTCCACTAAAAAGGAAGAGACCCAGTACTTC | CASSYSTKKEETQYF
TRBJ1-4 | TRBV6-1 | TRBD1 | TGTGCCAGCAGTGCAACAGGGGGTAATGAAAAACTGTTTTTT | CASSATGGNEKLFF
TRBJ2-1 | TRBV18 | TRBD1 | TGTGCCAGCTCACCACCCGCTGGGGACAGGGACATGGATGAGCAGTTCTTC | CASSPPAGDRDMDEQFF
TRBJ2-3 | TRBV4-3 | TRBD2 | TGCGCCAGCAGCCCCGCGGGGGAAAGAGATACGCAGTATTTT | CASSPAGERDTQYF
TRBJ2-1 | TRBV6-1 | . | TGTGCCAGCAGGGGGACACGTTCACGGGATGAGCAGTTCTTC | CASRGTRSRDEQFF
TRBJ2-7 | TRBV6-6 | TRBD1 | TGTGCCAGCAGTTCCTCCGGGACAGCTGGCGAGCAGTACTTC | CASSSSGTAGEQYF
TRBJ1-2 | TRBV28 | TRBD1 | TGTGCCAGCCGTGGACAGGGCTCTAACTATGGCTACACCTTC | CASRGQGSNYGYTF
TRBJ2-1 | TRBV18 | TRBD2 | TGTGCCAGCTCTCCGACTAGCGGGAGTGAGCAGTTCTTC | CASSPTSGSEQFF
TRBJ1-2 | TRBV14 | . | TGTGCCAGCAGCCAAGGGTCCTCTGGTTCCAGGAACTATGGCTACACCTTC | CASSQGSSGSRNYGYTF
TRBJ1-2 | TRBV6-6 | . | TGTGCCAGCAGTCCCCCCCCGGGAAATTTCTATGGCTACACCTTC | CASSPPPGNFYGYTF
TRBJ2-4 | TRBV27 | TRBD1 | TGTGCCAGCAGTCGAGACAGGGGTGAAAACATTCAGTACTTC | CASSRDRGENIQYF